Listed here are 17 T cell receptor beta chains from one sample, sequenced in a study of T cells in Graves' hyperthyroidism and ophthalmopathy. RNA transcripts yielded amplified TCR beta CDR3 regions. The TCR CDR3 was amplified in a first-round RT-PCR using the HTBI primer set. MiXCR, run by TCRdb on the multiplex PCR reads, gives a single entry per CDR3 protein. The sample yields about 49,000 distinct CDR3 sequences, 45% to 65% seen once. Specimen: peripheral blood or thyroid tissue (not recorded which). These receptors all stem from a man younger than 35 with Graves' hyperthyroidism.

J is TRBJ1-2 and V is TRBV10-3; 8 nucleotides line up with TRBD1. The germline V gene has CDR1 ENHRY and CDR2 SYGVKD. The CDR3 spans 12 residues. With V trimmed by 2 bases and J by 7 bases, 0 bases remained unmatched. The CDR3 is CAISEGTGGYTF. Here the CDR3 DNA reads TGTGCCATCAGTGAGGGGACAGGTGGCTACACCTTC.

This clonotype was picked up many times. V gene TRBV7-2 combines with J gene TRBJ1-4; the match to TRBD1 covers 10 bases. CDR1 SGHTA and CDR2 FQGNSA come from the germline V gene. With 3 bases clipped from V and 0 bases from J, the junction kept 1 base outside the gene matches. This CDR3 spans 16 amino acids. For the CDR3, the DNA is TGTGCCAGCAGCTTGGGACAGGGGACAACTAATGAAAAACTGTTTTTT. Translated, it gives CASSLGQGTTNEKLFF.

This chain uses TRBV29-1 with TRBJ2-7; possibly TRBD2 for D (6 bases). The CDR3 contains 13 residues. The V gene's germline CDR1 is SQVTM and CDR2 ANQGSEA. Deletions cut 1 base from V and 0 bases from J, with 7 bases between. CDR3 protein: CSVEGGDSYEQYF. The CDR3 DNA reads as TGCAGCGTTGAAGGGGGGGACTCCTACGAGCAGTACTTC.

This clonotype appeared many times. For the CDR3, the DNA is TGTGCCAGCAGCTCAGGCTTAGAGGTCGAGCAGTACTTC. As protein: CASSSGLEVEQYF. V usage is TRBV7-9 and J usage is TRBJ2-7; D unresolved. The V and J ends lost 4 bases and 6 bases respectively, with 13 bases between them. The CDR3 runs 13 residues. The germline V gene has CDR1 SEHNR and CDR2 FQNEAQ (reference sequence).

The chain links TRBV7-2 to TRBJ2-3; the match to TRBD2 covers 8 bases. The CDR3 consists of 13 residues. Germline V CDR1 and CDR2: SGHTA, FQGNSA. Germline trimming cut 8 bases from V and 5 bases from J; bases unmatched to any gene: 6. The CDR3: CASRAGVGDTQYF. The CDR3 coding sequence is TGTGCCAGCCGAGCGGGGGTAGGAGATACGCAGTATTTT.

This clonotype appeared a few times. This may be a read error: a much more frequent sequence differs by one nucleotide. CDR3 nucleotides: TGTGCCAGCAGTGCACAGGGCTATGGCTACGCCTTC. Translating it yields CASSAQGYGYAF. This chain links TRBV7-2 with TRBJ1-2; the D gene is possibly TRBD1 (6 bases). Germline loops: CDR1 SGHTA, CDR2 FQGNSA. The CDR3 sequence is 12 residues long.

This clonotype was seen once. The chain combines TRBV6-2 or TRBV6-3 with TRBJ1-5; D is unclear. Germline V CDR1 and CDR2: MNHEY, SVGEGT. V lost 8 bases, J lost 5 bases, and 13 bases lay in between. This CDR3 has 13 residues. The CDR3, as DNA: TGTGCCAGCGGGGATGGGTTTGATCAGCCCCAGCATTTT. Translated: CASGDGFDQPQHF.

The chain links TRBV20-1 to TRBJ2-5, with 8 bases fitting TRBD2. CDR1 and CDR2 (germline): DFQATT, SNEGSKA (reference sequence). Trimming took 5 bases from V and 5 from J; bases not matched to a gene: 4. The CDR3 loop spans 12 amino acids. The CDR3 region is CSAARGAETQYF. CDR3 DNA sequence: TGCAGTGCTGCGCGGGGGGCCGAGACCCAGTACTTC.

The genes are TRBV7-9 and TRBJ1-3; TRBD1 might be the D (6 bases). The CDR3 totals 16 residues. V was shortened by 4 bases and J by 4 bases, with 17 bases between the two germline ends. Germline values: CDR1 SEHNR, CDR2 FQNEAQ (reference sequence). CDR3: CASSSPVGGEGNTIYF. DNA for the CDR3: TGTGCCAGCAGCTCCCCCGTTGGGGGCGAAGGAAACACCATATATTTT.

Ten or more counts support this clonotype. V is TRBV29-1 and J is TRBJ1-2; D remains ambiguous. The V end lost 2 bases, the J end lost 8 bases, and 12 bases lay between the germline ends. The germline CDR1 and CDR2 sequences are SQVTM and ANQGSEA. This CDR3 contains 12 residues. The CDR3 DNA sequence: TGCAGCGTTGAACCGGGATCGGGCGGCTACACCTTC. Protein: CSVEPGSGGYTF.

This clonotype was recorded a few times. V gene TRBV7-8 combines with J gene TRBJ2-7; 9 bases are shared with TRBD2. Germline loops: CDR1 SGHVS, CDR2 FQNEAQ. Trimming took 7 bases from V and 4 from J; bases not matched to a gene: 11. CDR3 length: 15 amino acids. CDR3 sequence reads: CASTPAGLAVYEQYF. The CDR3 nucleotides are TGTGCCAGCACCCCTGCGGGACTAGCTGTTTACGAGCAGTACTTC. Variable domain in full (rest from reference TRBV7-8 and TRBJ2-7): GAGVSQSPRYKVAKRGQDVALRCDPISGHVSLFWYQQALGQGPEFLTYFQNEAQLDKSGLPSDRFFAERPEGSVSTLKIQRTQQEDSAVYLCASTPAGLAVYEQYFGPGTRLTVT.

The chain employs TRBV19 and TRBJ1-5; D remains unclear. The V end lost 2 bases, the J end lost 0 bases, and 8 bases lay between the germline ends. This CDR3 contains 15 residues. Germline V gene lookup returns CDR1 LNHDA and CDR2 SQIVND (reference sequence). CDR3 loop: CASSIRGNSNQPQHF. CDR3 coding DNA: TGTGCCAGTAGTATAAGAGGGAATAGCAATCAGCCCCAGCATTTT.

In DNA, the CDR3 is TGTGCCAGCAGCTTAGCGGACAGGGCGTATGGCTACACCTTC. Translating it yields CASSLADRAYGYTF. The chain couples TRBV7-2 to TRBJ1-2, with 8 bases aligning to TRBD1. The CDR3 spans 14 residues. Germline V gene lookup returns CDR1 SGHTA and CDR2 FQGNSA. Trimming cost V 0 bases and J 5 bases; bases outside gene matches: 2.

Remarks on this clonotype: The junction does not match germline at one end; this may be a read error. The CDR3 DNA follows: TGCAGTGCTAGATCCAGACAGGGGGGGACTGAAGCTTCCTTT. The encoded protein is CSARSRQGGTEASF. The genes are TRBV20-1 and TRBJ1-1; 9 nucleotides match TRBD1. This CDR3 contains 14 residues. Germline V gives CDR1 DFQATT, CDR2 SNEGSKA (reference sequence).

Worth noting for this clonotype: It may be a read error: a sequence one base away is much more abundant. In this CDR3 the conserved last residue, phenylalanine or tryptophan, is missing, so a read error is likely. This chain uses TRBV28 with TRBJ2-3; 10 bases are a match to TRBD2. Germline V CDR1 and CDR2: MDHEN, SYDVKM. The CDR3 length is 13 residues. J lost 6 bases, V lost 10 bases, and 7 bases had no gene match. The CDR3 nucleotides read TGTGCCACCAGCGGGAGGGTCACCGATACGCAGTATTCT. It codes for CATSGRVTDTQYS.

On this clonotype: Its ends do not fully match the called genes, so a read error is possible. V gene TRBV10-3 combines with J gene TRBJ1-6; TRBD1 matches 10 bases. The CDR3 runs to 14 residues. CDR1 is ENHRY, CDR2 SYGVKD, per germline. CDR3 in amino acids: CAISESDRGSPLHF. Here the CDR3 DNA reads TGTGCCATCAGTGAGTCGGACAGGGGGTCACCGCTCCACTTT.

The table lists this clonotype with many counts. The chain combines TRBV6-1 with TRBJ1-6, with 9 bases fitting TRBD1. The V and J ends lost 6 bases and 7 bases, in that order; junction bases with no gene match: 7. This CDR3 is 15 amino acids long. In germline, CDR1 is MNHNS, CDR2 SASEGT. Written as DNA, the CDR3 is TGTGCCAGCAGCCGGACAGGGGAGGCGAATTCACCCCTCCACTTT. It codes for CASSRTGEANSPLHF.